This T cell receptor beta chain is drawn from a study of blood T cell repertoires in COVID-19. Study information: The study drew acute and convalescent COVID-19 samples from the United States, Italy and Spain. T cells, B-cell-depleted T cells, or PBMCs supplied cDNA or gDNA.

Profiling relied on immunoSEQ multiplex PCR, and the TCRdb table lists in-frame clones only, not all of them. The repertoire holds more than 250,000 clones, with 85% to 90% as singletons. The TCR comes from a woman aged 50 to 60 with COVID-19, enrolled during active disease. The sequenced material came from peripheral blood.

The CDR3 region has the DNA TGCGCCAGCAGCAACAGACAGGGATTGGTCACTGAAGCTTTCTTT. Translating it yields CASSNRQGLVTEAFF. The chain is built from TRBV5-1 and TRBJ1-1; 7 nucleotides line up with TRBD1. The V segment lost 4 bases and the J segment 4 bases; nucleotides outside the gene matches: 10. The CDR3 extends over 15 amino acids. Germline CDR1 and CDR2: SGHRS and YFSETQ.